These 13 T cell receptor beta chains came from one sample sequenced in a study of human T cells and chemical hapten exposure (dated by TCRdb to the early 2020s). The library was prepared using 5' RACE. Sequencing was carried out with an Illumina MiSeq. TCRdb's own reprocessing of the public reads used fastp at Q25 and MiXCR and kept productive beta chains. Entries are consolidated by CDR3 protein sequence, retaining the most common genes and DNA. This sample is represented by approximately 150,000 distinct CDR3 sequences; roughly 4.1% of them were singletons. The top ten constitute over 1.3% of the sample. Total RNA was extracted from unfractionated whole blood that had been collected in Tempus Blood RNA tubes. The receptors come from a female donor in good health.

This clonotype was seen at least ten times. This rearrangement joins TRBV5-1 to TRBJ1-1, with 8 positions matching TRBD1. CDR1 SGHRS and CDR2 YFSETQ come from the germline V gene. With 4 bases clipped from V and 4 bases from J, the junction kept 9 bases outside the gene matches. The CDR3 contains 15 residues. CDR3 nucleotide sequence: TGCGCCAGCAGCGTCGGACAGGGAGATACCACTGAAGCTTTCTTT. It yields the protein CASSVGQGDTTEAFF.

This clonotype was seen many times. CDR3 DNA sequence: TGCAGTGCTATTGTCAGGGTCAAGACGCGGTACGAGCAGTACTTC. It yields the protein CSAIVRVKTRYEQYF. This chain uses TRBV20-1 with TRBJ2-7, with D possibly TRBD1 on 5 matching bases. This CDR3 is 15 amino acids long. Between the trimmed V and J ends, which lost 4 bases and 4 bases, there was a span of 20 bases. Per germline, CDR1 DFQATT and CDR2 SNEGSKA (reference sequence).

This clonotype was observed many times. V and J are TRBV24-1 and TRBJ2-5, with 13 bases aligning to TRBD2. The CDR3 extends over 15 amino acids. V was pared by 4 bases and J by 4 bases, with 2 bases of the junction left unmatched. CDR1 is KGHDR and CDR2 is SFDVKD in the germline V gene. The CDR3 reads CATSERTSGGETQYF. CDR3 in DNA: TGTGCCACCAGTGAGCGGACTAGCGGGGGAGAGACCCAGTACTTC.

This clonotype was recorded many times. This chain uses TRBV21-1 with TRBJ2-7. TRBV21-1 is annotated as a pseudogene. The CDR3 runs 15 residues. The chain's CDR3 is CAKVTERFCSYEQYF. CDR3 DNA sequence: TGTGCCAAGGTGACCGAGAGATTTTGCTCCTACGAGCAGTACTTC.

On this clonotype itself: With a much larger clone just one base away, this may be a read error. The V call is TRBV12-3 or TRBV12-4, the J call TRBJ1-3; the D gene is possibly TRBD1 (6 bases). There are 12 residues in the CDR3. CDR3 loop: CVSRGRGNTIYF. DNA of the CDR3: TGTGTCAGCAGGGGACGGGGAAACACCATATATTTT.

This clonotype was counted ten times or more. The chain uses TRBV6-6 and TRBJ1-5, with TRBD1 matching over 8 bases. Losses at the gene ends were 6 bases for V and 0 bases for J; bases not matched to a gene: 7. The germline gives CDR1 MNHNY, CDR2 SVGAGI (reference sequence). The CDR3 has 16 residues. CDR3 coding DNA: TGTGCCAGCAGCTTGACAGGGGTTTTTAGCAATCAGCCCCAGCATTTT. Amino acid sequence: CASSLTGVFSNQPQHF.

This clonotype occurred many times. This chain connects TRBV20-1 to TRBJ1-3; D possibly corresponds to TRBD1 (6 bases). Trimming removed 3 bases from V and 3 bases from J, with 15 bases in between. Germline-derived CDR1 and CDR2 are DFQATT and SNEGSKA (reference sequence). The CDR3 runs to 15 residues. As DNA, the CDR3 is TGCAGTGCTAGGAAGGAAGCAGGGGTTGGAAACACCATATATTTT. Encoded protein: CSARKEAGVGNTIYF.

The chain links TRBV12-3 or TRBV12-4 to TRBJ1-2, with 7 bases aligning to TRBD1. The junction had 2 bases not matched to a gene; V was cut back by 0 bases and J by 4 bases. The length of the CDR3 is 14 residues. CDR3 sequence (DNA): TGTGCCAGCAGTTTAGCAGGGGGCTTCTATGGCTACACCTTC. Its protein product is CASSLAGGFYGYTF.

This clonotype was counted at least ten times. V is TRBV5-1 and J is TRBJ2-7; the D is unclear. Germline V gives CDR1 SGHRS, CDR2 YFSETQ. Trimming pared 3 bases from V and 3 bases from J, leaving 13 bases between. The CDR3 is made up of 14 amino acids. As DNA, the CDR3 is TGCGCCAGCAGCTCCGGACGGATCGACTACGAGCAGTACTTC. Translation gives CASSSGRIDYEQYF.

CDR3 in amino acids: CASSSAGLARSYEQYF. The CDR3 DNA reads as TGTGCCAGCAGCTCCGCGGGACTAGCACGCTCCTACGAGCAGTACTTC. V gene TRBV7-9 combines with J gene TRBJ2-7; 9 positions match TRBD2. This CDR3 has 16 amino acids. V trimming: 4 bases; J trimming: 0 bases; junction bases outside the gene matches: 7. Germline CDR1 reads SEHNR; CDR2 reads FQNEAQ (reference sequence). Variable domain in full (rest from reference TRBV7-9 and TRBJ2-7): DTGVSQNPRHKITKRGQNVTFRCDPISEHNRLYWYRQTLGQGPEFLTYFQNEAQLEKSRLLSDRFSAERPKGSFSTLEIQRTEQGDSAMYLCASSSAGLARSYEQYFGPGTRLTVT.

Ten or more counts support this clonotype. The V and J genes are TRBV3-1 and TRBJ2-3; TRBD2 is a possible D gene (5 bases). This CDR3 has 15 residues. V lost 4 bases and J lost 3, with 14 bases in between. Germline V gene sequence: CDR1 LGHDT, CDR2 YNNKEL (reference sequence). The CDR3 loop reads CASSLRGKRTDTQYF. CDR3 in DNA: TGTGCCAGCAGCCTGAGAGGGAAGAGGACAGATACGCAGTATTTT.

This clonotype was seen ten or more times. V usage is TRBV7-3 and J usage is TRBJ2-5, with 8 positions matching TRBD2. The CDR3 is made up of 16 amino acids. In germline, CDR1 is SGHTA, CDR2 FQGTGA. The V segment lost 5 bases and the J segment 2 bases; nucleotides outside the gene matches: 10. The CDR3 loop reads CASSPTGAGGQETQYF. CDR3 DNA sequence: TGTGCCAGCAGCCCCACTGGGGCGGGGGGACAAGAGACCCAGTACTTC.

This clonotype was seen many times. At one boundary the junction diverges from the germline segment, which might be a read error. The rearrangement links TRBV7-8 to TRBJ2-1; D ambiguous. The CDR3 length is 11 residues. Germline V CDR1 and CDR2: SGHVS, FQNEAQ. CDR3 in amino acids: CASSSHNEQFF. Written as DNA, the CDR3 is TGTGCCAGCAGCTCCCACAATGAGCAGTTCTTC.